The clone carrying this T cell receptor (beta chain) is large within its sample. Rearranged V-D-J TRB sequences were amplified with a mixed TRB-A/B primer pool. Via MiXCR, TCRdb re-called the multiplex PCR reads, giving one row per CDR3 protein. The repertoire holds some 5,000 distinct CDR3 sequences, with about 30% as singletons. TCR beta rearrangements were amplified from peripheral blood genomic DNA. The sample comes from a study of T cell repertoires in aging, cancer and after chemotherapy. Sequencing was performed on blood. The sequence came from a human donor with a blood cancer.

CDR3 amino acids: CSVGTEGTQYF. CDR3 DNA: TGCAGCGTTGGCACAGAGGGGACCCAGTACTTC. This chain uses TRBV29-1 with TRBJ2-5, with a weak D call TRBD2 (5 bases). This CDR3 has 11 amino acids. Per the germline V gene, CDR1 is SQVTM and CDR2 is ANQGSEA. V was shortened by 4 bases and J by 7 bases, with 10 bases between the two germline ends.